These 17 T cell receptor beta chains came from one sample sequenced in a study of T cell responses to AZD1222 COVID-19 vaccine. Assay: immunoSEQ multiplex PCR; the TCRdb copy retains only in-frame clones and omits some. The data hold about 100,000 clones, with roughly 91% observed a single time. Here the sequenced sample was peripheral blood, taken on day 0 of AZD1222 vaccination. The receptors were gathered from an adult in good health.

This sequence joins TRBV2 and TRBJ2-1, with 8 bases matching TRBD1. The germline V gene encodes CDR1 SNHLY and CDR2 FYNNEI. The CDR3 has 16 amino acids. V shed 2 bases and J 5 bases; nucleotides not matched to a gene: 8. CDR3 nucleotides: TGTGCCAGCAGTGAACCTTCGACAGGGGTAGACAATGAGCAGTTCTTC. Protein product: CASSEPSTGVDNEQFF. The full variable domain, rest sourced from reference TRBV2 and TRBJ2-1, is EPEVTQTPSHQVTQMGQEVILRCVPISNHLYFYWYRQILGQKVEFLVSFYNNEISEKSEIFDDQFSVERPDGSNFTLKIRSTKLEDSAMYFCASSEPSTGVDNEQFFGPGTRLTVL.

This chain connects TRBV28 to TRBJ1-5; the D is unclear. In germline, CDR1 is MDHEN, CDR2 SYDVKM. Trimming took 6 bases from V and 4 from J, leaving 13 bases between them. The length of the CDR3 is 14 residues. CDR3 sequence: CASSPIKTNQPQHF. DNA of the CDR3: TGTGCCAGCAGCCCCATTAAGACTAATCAGCCCCAGCATTTT.

The chain combines TRBV5-5 with TRBJ1-5, with 8 bases matching TRBD1. Germline values: CDR1 SGHKS, CDR2 YYEKEE (reference sequence). The CDR3 spans 14 residues. The V and J ends lost 4 bases and 5 bases, in that order; junction bases with no gene match: 5. CDR3 sequence (DNA): TGTGCCAGCAGCCGGACAGGGTCCCATCAGCCCCAGCATTTT. Translating gives CASSRTGSHQPQHF.

V and J are TRBV2 and TRBJ1-5; no reliable D call. The CDR3 loop spans 12 amino acids. Germline CDR1 reads SNHLY; CDR2 reads FYNNEI. V lost 6 bases and J 6 bases, leaving 9 bases between the germline ends. The CDR3 region has the DNA TGTGCCAGCAGGAAAGAAGCTCAGCCCCAGCATTTT. The encoded protein is CASRKEAQPQHF.

V and J are TRBV10-3 and TRBJ2-2; D uncertain. V dropped 2 bases and J dropped 4 bases, with 11 bases sitting between them. CDR1 and CDR2 (germline): ENHRY, SYGVKD. This CDR3 has 15 residues. In DNA, the CDR3 is TGTGCCATCAGTGAGCAAGTAGCCAGCACCGGGGAGCTGTTTTTT. This encodes CAISEQVASTGELFF.

The rearrangement links TRBV5-1 to TRBJ2-7; 13 bases map to TRBD2. J was trimmed by 5 bases and V by 4 bases; bases with no gene match: 12. The CDR3 has 17 residues. CDR1 and CDR2 (germline): SGHRS, YFSETQ. CDR3 sequence: CASSQGLAGRFGDEQYF. The CDR3 region has the DNA TGCGCCAGCAGCCAGGGACTAGCGGGGAGGTTCGGCGACGAGCAGTACTTC.

This chain connects TRBV2 to TRBJ2-3; 8 bases fit TRBD2. The V and J ends lost 9 bases and 5 bases, in that order; junction bases with no gene match: 7. This CDR3 region has 13 residues. CDR1 is SNHLY, CDR2 FYNNEI, per germline. This CDR3 is CASSGERRDTQYF. As DNA, the CDR3 is TGTGCCAGTAGCGGGGAGCGAAGAGATACGCAGTATTTT.

A single count supports this clone. This chain uses TRBV10-2 with TRBJ2-7; TRBD2 matches 7 bases. Germline lookup yields CDR1 WSHSY and CDR2 SAAADI. The CDR3 length is 13 residues. J was trimmed by 7 bases and V by 6 bases; bases with no gene match: 9. The CDR3 here is CASRGLESGEQYF. In DNA, the CDR3 is TGCGCCAGCAGAGGACTAGAGTCGGGTGAGCAGTACTTC.

The chain is built from TRBV5-1 and TRBJ1-4; tentatively, D is TRBD1 (5 bases). The CDR3 runs to 15 residues. Germline CDR1 is SGHRS and CDR2 is YFSETQ. The V end lost 2 bases, the J end lost 4 bases, and 12 bases lay between the germline ends. The CDR3 DNA reads TGCGCCAGCAGCTTAACCCAGGGACTTAATGAAAAACTGTTTTTT. This codes for CASSLTQGLNEKLFF.

This rearrangement joins TRBV7-3 to TRBJ2-7; 7 nucleotides match TRBD1. The V gene's germline CDR1 is SGHTA and CDR2 FQGTGA. This CDR3 has 16 residues. With 0 bases clipped from V and 3 bases from J, the junction kept 8 bases outside the gene matches. DNA for the CDR3: TGTGCCAGCAGCTTAACTCCCGGGACAGCCAACTACGAGCAGTACTTC. Protein sequence: CASSLTPGTANYEQYF.

The chain uses TRBV6-5 and TRBJ2-5; no clear D gene. The germline V gene has CDR1 MNHEY and CDR2 SVGAGI. The CDR3 has 12 residues. V was cut by 8 bases and J by 5 bases, with 12 bases left in between. CDR3 bases: TGTGCCAGCGCCCCCCTCGGGGAGACCCAGTACTTC. Translating gives CASAPLGETQYF.

This rearrangement joins TRBV9 to TRBJ1-6; the D is unclear. Per the germline V gene, CDR1 is SGDLS and CDR2 is YYNGEE. V was trimmed by 0 bases and J by 6 bases, leaving 10 bases between them. The CDR3 has 15 amino acids. The CDR3 region has the DNA TGTGCCAGCAGCGTAGGAACAGACTCTAATTCACCCCTCCACTTT. Its translation is CASSVGTDSNSPLHF.

The chain recombines TRBV15 with TRBJ2-1; perhaps TRBD2 as D (6 bases). With 3 bases removed from V and 7 bases from J, the gap between germline ends came to 22 bases. The CDR3 is 17 amino acids. Germline assignment: CDR1 LNHNV and CDR2 YYDKDF (reference sequence). As DNA, the CDR3 is TGTGCCACCAGCAGCCCTTATGGTGGGAGGTTCCTTAATGAGCAGTTCTTC. Translated: CATSSPYGGRFLNEQFF.

Here the CDR3 reads CASARDISGQPQHF. Here the CDR3 DNA reads TGTGCCAGCGCGCGGGACATTAGCGGTCAGCCCCAGCATTTT. The V and J genes are TRBV9 and TRBJ1-5; perhaps TRBD1 as D (6 bases). Deletions cut 7 bases from V and 6 bases from J, with 17 bases between. CDR1 and CDR2 (germline): SGDLS, YYNGEE. The CDR3 loop spans 14 amino acids.

The chain links TRBV15 to TRBJ2-5, with 7 bases lining up with TRBD2. This CDR3 is 14 amino acids long. The germline V gene encodes CDR1 LNHNV and CDR2 YYDKDF (reference sequence). V gave up 6 bases and J gave up 0 bases; unmatched junction bases: 4. The CDR3 protein is CATRSSGNQETQYF. CDR3 DNA sequence: TGTGCCACCAGGTCTAGCGGAAACCAAGAGACCCAGTACTTC.

This clone was observed once. The V gene is TRBV3-1 (or the pseudogene TRBV3-2), the J gene TRBJ1-2; possibly TRBD1 for D (5 bases). This CDR3 spans 15 amino acids. V gave up 1 base and J gave up 0 bases, with 9 bases separating them. Germline V gene sequence: CDR1 LGHDT, CDR2 YNNKEL (reference sequence). DNA for the CDR3: TGTGCCAGCAGCCAAGTTTCCAGGGCTAACTATGGCTACACCTTC. It codes for CASSQVSRANYGYTF.

The chain is built from TRBV7-2 and TRBJ1-1, with D uncertain. There are 14 residues in the CDR3. V was shortened by 5 bases and J by 6 bases, with 16 bases between the two germline ends. The germline V gene encodes CDR1 SGHTA and CDR2 FQGNSA. CDR3 sequence reads: CASSLTSTRPEAFF. CDR3 coding DNA: TGTGCCAGCAGCCTCACATCGACTCGCCCTGAAGCTTTCTTT.